The 27 T cell receptor beta chains given below trace back to one sample, sequenced in a study of shared clonotypes between healthy human individuals. Assay used: immunoSEQ multiplex PCR; TCRdb lists only in-frame clones, some missing. The sample lists about 2 million clones; roughly 94% were seen once. Terminally differentiated effector memory CD45RA+ cells were left out of the naive CD8 fraction, which was CD45RO-negative and positively selected for CCR7. Sequenced material: naive CD8+ T cells sorted from blood. The receptors stem from a man aged 18 to 30 in good health.

The rearrangement uses TRBV7-9 and TRBJ2-7; either TRBD1 or TRBD2 may supply D (5 bases each). This CDR3 spans 14 amino acids. Germline CDR1 is SEHNR and CDR2 is FQNEAQ (reference sequence). Trimming took off 5 bases at V and 1 base at J, with 12 bases between the two ends. The CDR3 DNA sequence: TGTGCCAGCAGCCGTCCGGGGACGTCCTACGAGCAGTACTTC. Its protein product is CASSRPGTSYEQYF.

The chain recombines TRBV5-6 with TRBJ2-7, with 7 bases that match TRBD1. Unmatched junction bases numbered 5, after V lost 5 bases and J lost 3 bases. This CDR3 is built from 13 residues. Germline loops: CDR1 SGHDT, CDR2 YYEEEE. The CDR3 nucleotides read TGTGCCAGCAGTTGGTCAGGGGGCTACGAGCAGTACTTC. It specifies CASSWSGGYEQYF.

This clone was detected only once. Here the CDR3 DNA reads TGTGCCAGCAGTTACTCGACCCAAGAGACCCAGTACTTC. It is translated as CASSYSTQETQYF. This chain joins TRBV6-5 and TRBJ2-5; D unclear. Germline CDR1 and CDR2: MNHEY and SVGAGI. CDR3 length: 13 residues. Trimming took off 0 bases at V and 1 base at J, with 3 bases between the two ends.

As for this clone: Other DNA sequences in this specimen translate into the identical CDR3. This sequence joins TRBV19 and TRBJ1-6; D is possibly TRBD1 (5 bases). From germline, CDR1 is LNHDA and CDR2 SQIVND (reference sequence). Trimming cost V 9 bases and J 0 bases, with 12 bases left between them. CDR3 length equals 15 residues. The CDR3 region has the DNA TGTGCCAGCAGGGACGGGAGCTCCTATAATTCACCCCTCCACTTT. Its translation: CASRDGSSYNSPLHF.

This clone was picked up one time. V is TRBV19 and J is TRBJ1-5; D possibly corresponds to TRBD1 (5 bases). CDR3 length: 16 residues. The germline gives CDR1 LNHDA, CDR2 SQIVND (reference sequence). V was clipped by 4 bases and J by 1 base, with 14 bases between them. The CDR3 DNA follows: TGTGCCAGTAGTAGCCCGACGAGGGGAAGCAATCAGCCCCAGCATTTT. Translated: CASSSPTRGSNQPQHF.

The V call is TRBV2, the J call TRBJ2-2, with 11 positions matching TRBD2. Germline CDR1 reads SNHLY; CDR2 reads FYNNEI. The CDR3 has 17 amino acids. J was trimmed by 7 bases and V by 9 bases; bases with no gene match: 16. The CDR3 bases are TGTGCCAGTACCGGGATTTTAGCGGGAGGGCCGATCGGGGAGCTGTTTTTT. It is translated as CASTGILAGGPIGELFF.

This chain connects TRBV7-8 to TRBJ1-5, with D possibly matching TRBD1 (5 bases). The germline V gene has CDR1 SGHVS and CDR2 FQNEAQ. The CDR3 length is 19 residues. The ends were cut back, 0 bases at V and 7 bases at J, with 25 bases in the middle. This CDR3 is CASSLALVGAVDFRQPQHF. CDR3 in DNA: TGTGCCAGCAGCTTAGCGCTGGTAGGGGCGGTCGATTTTCGGCAGCCCCAGCATTTT.

The rearrangement links TRBV10-3 to TRBJ1-1, with 9 bases aligning to TRBD1. The CDR3 loop spans 16 amino acids. The germline V gene encodes CDR1 ENHRY and CDR2 SYGVKD. The V and J ends lost 3 bases and 4 bases, in that order; junction bases with no gene match: 9. This CDR3 is CAISDGQDRGFTEAFF. In nucleotides, the CDR3 is TGTGCCATCAGTGATGGGCAGGACAGGGGATTCACTGAAGCTTTCTTT.

This sequence joins TRBV28 and TRBJ2-2; TRBD2 might be the D (5 bases). The CDR3 runs to 17 residues. V was shortened by 1 base and J by 1 base, with 13 bases between the two germline ends. Germline CDR1 reads MDHEN; CDR2 reads SYDVKM. This chain's CDR3 is CASSLLEESKNTGELFF. CDR3 nucleotides: TGTGCCAGCAGTTTATTGGAGGAGTCCAAGAACACCGGGGAGCTGTTTTTT.

CDR3 in amino acids: CASKDRSSYEQYF. CDR3 nucleotides: TGTGCCAGCAAAGACAGGAGCTCCTACGAGCAGTACTTC. J is TRBJ2-7 and V is TRBV19, with a tentative D call TRBD1 (6 bases). Germline V CDR1 and CDR2: LNHDA, SQIVND (reference sequence). V was cut by 9 bases and J by 0 bases, with 12 bases left in between. The CDR3 is made up of 13 amino acids.

V and J are TRBV5-6 and TRBJ2-5; a weak D match, TRBD2 (5 bases). Trimming removed 4 bases at V and 5 bases at J, with 18 bases between. The CDR3 totals 15 residues. The germline gives CDR1 SGHDT, CDR2 YYEEEE. As DNA, the CDR3 is TGTGCCAGCAGCGCGCTCGGGGTAGAGTTGGAGACCCAGTACTTC. Protein: CASSALGVELETQYF. Full variable domain (remainder filled in from reference TRBV5-6 and TRBJ2-5): DAGVTQSPTHLIKTRGQQVTLRCSPKSGHDTVSWYQQALGQGPQFIFQYYEEEERQRGNFPDRFSGHQFPNYSSELNVNALLLGDSALYLCASSALGVELETQYFGPGTRLLVL.

On this clone itself: One end of the junction fails to match germline, which may point to a read error. The rearrangement joins TRBV6-6 to TRBJ1-4; the match to TRBD1 covers 7 bases. The CDR3 is 15 residues long. The germline V gene encodes CDR1 MNHNY and CDR2 SVGAGI (reference sequence). CDR3 nucleotide sequence: TGTGCCGGCAGGGGAGGGGGCTTAACTAATGAAAAACTGTTTTTT. It specifies CAGRGGGLTNEKLFF.

V gene TRBV6-1 combines with J gene TRBJ2-7, with D maybe TRBD1 (6 bases). This CDR3 comprises 14 residues. Trimming cost V 10 bases and J 2 bases, with 18 bases left between them. CDR1 is MNHNS and CDR2 is SASEGT in the germline V gene. CDR3 sequence reads: CATPSDRHTYEQYF. CDR3 nucleotide sequence: TGTGCCACCCCATCCGACAGGCATACCTACGAGCAGTACTTC.

The chain recombines TRBV27 with TRBJ1-3; possible D gene TRBD1, 5 bases. CDR1 MNHEY and CDR2 SMNVEV come from the germline V gene (reference sequence). Trimming removed 5 bases from V and 2 bases from J, with 22 bases in between. This CDR3 contains 18 residues. The CDR3 bases are TGTGCCAGCAGTACTAGCGGGTTTGGGGGAGGTCCTGGAAACACCATATATTTT. Amino acid sequence: CASSTSGFGGGPGNTIYF.

The gene calls are TRBV27 and TRBJ2-7; 7 bases fit TRBD1. The ends lost 3 bases at V and 0 bases at J; junction bases unmatched: 5. This CDR3 region has 15 residues. The V gene's germline CDR1 is MNHEY and CDR2 SMNVEV (reference sequence). The CDR3 nucleotides read TGTGCCAGCAGTTTCTCGACAGGGAGCTCCTACGAGCAGTACTTC. It is translated as CASSFSTGSSYEQYF.

On this clone itself: The limits of the CDR3 on the DNA are not certain, so only TCRdb's listed CDR3 is given. V usage is TRBV2 and J usage is TRBJ1-5; the DNA was not used to check the table's D call, TRBD1. CDR1 SNHLY and CDR2 FYNNEI come from the germline V gene. Ends included, the CDR3 has 16 residues. CDR3: CASGLAVDRANQPQHF.

The genes are TRBV7-2 and TRBJ1-5, with D unclear. CDR1 and CDR2 from the germline V gene are SGHTA and FQGNSA. The CDR3 sequence is 14 residues long. Deletions cut 0 bases from V and 3 bases from J, with 6 bases between. In DNA form, the CDR3 reads TGTGCCAGCAGCTTAGCCGGGAACAATCAGCCCCAGCATTTT. Translation: CASSLAGNNQPQHF.

Regarding this clone: The same CDR3 also results from other DNA sequences found in this sample. The genes are TRBV9 and TRBJ1-5; TRBD1 might be the D (5 bases). The germline V gene encodes CDR1 SGDLS and CDR2 YYNGEE. This CDR3 is built from 15 residues. Trimming left V 0 bases short and J 2 bases short, with 9 bases between. CDR3 sequence: CASSVGQGGNQPQHF. The CDR3 DNA sequence: TGTGCCAGCAGCGTAGGGCAGGGCGGCAATCAGCCCCAGCATTTT.

With regard to this clone: Other DNA sequences within the sample encode an identical CDR3. This chain links TRBV27 with TRBJ1-1, with D possibly TRBD1 on 6 matching bases. V lost 3 bases to trimming and J lost 0 bases, with 8 bases between them. Germline CDR1 is MNHEY and CDR2 is SMNVEV (reference sequence). The CDR3 extends over 14 amino acids. The CDR3 loop is CASSFGTLNTEAFF. CDR3 nucleotides: TGTGCCAGCAGTTTCGGGACACTGAACACTGAAGCTTTCTTT.

The count of this clone is one. This sample also contains other DNA sequences that code for the same CDR3. The chain joins TRBV27 to TRBJ2-7; 14 nucleotides match TRBD2. V lost 8 bases, J lost 3 bases, and 0 bases stayed unmatched. The CDR3 is made up of 13 amino acids. The germline V gene encodes CDR1 MNHEY and CDR2 SMNVEV (reference sequence). CDR3 DNA sequence: TGTGCCAGCGGACTAGCGGGGGGCTACGAGCAGTACTTC. This translates into CASGLAGGYEQYF.

J is TRBJ1-6 and V is TRBV7-8, with TRBD1 matching 7 bases. V dropped 4 bases and J dropped 6; count of bases not matched to a gene: 6. Looked up from germline, CDR1 is SGHVS and CDR2 is FQNEAQ. The CDR3 loop spans 15 amino acids. CDR3 DNA sequence: TGTGCCAGCAGCTCTCGGACAGGTTTTAATTCACCCCTCCACTTT. Translated: CASSSRTGFNSPLHF.

The V and J genes are TRBV19 and TRBJ2-3; no firm D call. Germline CDR1 LNHDA, CDR2 SQIVND (reference sequence). This CDR3 is built from 14 residues. V lost 5 bases and J 0 bases, leaving 9 bases between the germline ends. Here the CDR3 reads CASSASTSTDTQYF. DNA of the CDR3: TGTGCCAGTAGTGCGAGTACAAGCACAGATACGCAGTATTTT.

This sequence joins TRBV6-5 and TRBJ1-4; D gene uncertain. Trimming stripped 5 bases from V and 8 bases from J, with 12 bases between. The CDR3 contains 13 residues. CDR1 and CDR2 from the germline V gene are MNHEY and SVGAGI. The CDR3, as DNA: TGTGCCAGCAGTAATCAGTCTGGAGAAAAACTGTTTTTT. It yields the protein CASSNQSGEKLFF.

The J gene is TRBJ2-7, the V gene TRBV7-9; possibly TRBD1 for D (5 bases). The germline V gene has CDR1 SEHNR and CDR2 FQNEAQ (reference sequence). V shed 5 bases and J shed 0 bases, with 11 bases lying between them. This CDR3 comprises 14 residues. DNA for the CDR3: TGTGCCAGCAGCGCAGGGTTGAGCTCCTACGAGCAGTACTTC. It specifies CASSAGLSSYEQYF.

V and J are TRBV5-1 and TRBJ1-1, with 10 nucleotides matching TRBD1. Unmatched junction bases numbered 7, after V lost 4 bases and J lost 1 base. In germline, CDR1 is SGHRS, CDR2 YFSETQ. This CDR3 region has 16 residues. The CDR3 DNA reads as TGCGCCAGCAGCCTGGGGACAGGGGTGGGGAACACTGAAGCTTTCTTT. Protein sequence: CASSLGTGVGNTEAFF.

The chain couples TRBV5-6 to TRBJ1-2; D unresolved. Between the trimmed V and J ends, which lost 2 bases and 8 bases, there was a span of 7 bases. Germline V gives CDR1 SGHDT, CDR2 YYEEEE. This CDR3 spans 11 amino acids. CDR3 coding DNA: TGTGCCAGCAGCTTCGGCAGGGGCTACACCTTC. Translating it yields CASSFGRGYTF. The variable domain in full, completed from reference TRBV5-6 and TRBJ1-2, reads DAGVTQSPTHLIKTRGQQVTLRCSPKSGHDTVSWYQQALGQGPQFIFQYYEEEERQRGNFPDRFSGHQFPNYSSELNVNALLLGDSALYLCASSFGRGYTFGSGTRLTVV.

This chain joins TRBV4-3 and TRBJ2-1; 12 bases are a match to TRBD2. V trimming: 4 bases; J trimming: 8 bases; junction bases outside the gene matches: 3. The CDR3 length is 14 residues. Germline assignment: CDR1 LGHNA and CDR2 YSLEER. The CDR3 nucleotides read TGCGCCAGCAGCCTACTAGCGGGAGGAGATGAGCAGTTCTTC. It translates to CASSLLAGGDEQFF.